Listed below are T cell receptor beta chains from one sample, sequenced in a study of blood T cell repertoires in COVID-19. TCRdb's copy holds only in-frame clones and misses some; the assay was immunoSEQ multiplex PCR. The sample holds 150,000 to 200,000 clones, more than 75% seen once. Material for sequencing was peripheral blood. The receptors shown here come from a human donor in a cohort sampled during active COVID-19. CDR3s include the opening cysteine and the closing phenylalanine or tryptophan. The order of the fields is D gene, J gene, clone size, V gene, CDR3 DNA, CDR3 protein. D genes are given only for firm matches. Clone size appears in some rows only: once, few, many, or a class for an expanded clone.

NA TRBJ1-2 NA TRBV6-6 TGTGCCAGCAGTTCTCCAGGGGCGGTTGAGAGCTACACCTTC CASSSPGAVESYTF
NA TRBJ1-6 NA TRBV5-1 TGCGCCAGCAGCTTAACCGGGACACCGAATAATTCACCCCTCCACTTT CASSLTGTPNNSPLHF
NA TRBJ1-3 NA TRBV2 TGTGCCAGCAAAAGGGGCAGGGTAACGTCTGGAAACACCATATATTTT CASKRGRVTSGNTIYF
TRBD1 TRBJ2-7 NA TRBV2 TGTGCCAGCGGCCGGGACAGGGGATACGAGCAGTACTTC CASGRDRGYEQYF
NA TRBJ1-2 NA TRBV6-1 TGTGCCAGCAGTGAAAACGCGGGGAATGGCTACACCTTC CASSENAGNGYTF
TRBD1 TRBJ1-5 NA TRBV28 TGTGCCAGCAGCCATGGGGGACAGGGGAGCAATCAGCCCCAGCATTTT CASSHGGQGSNQPQHF
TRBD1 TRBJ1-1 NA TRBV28 TGTGCCAGCAGTGGACAGGGGGCCCCTAAAGCTTTCTTT CASSGQGAPKAFF
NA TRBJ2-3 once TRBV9 TGTGCCAGCAGCGTAGCCAGTTATTCCGATACGCAGTATTTT CASSVASYSDTQYF
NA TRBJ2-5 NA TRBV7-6 TGTGCCAGCAGCTTAGAGGCGGCACAAGAGACCCAGTACTTC CASSLEAAQETQYF
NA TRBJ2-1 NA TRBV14 TGTGCCAGCAGCCTCCTGTCAGGGTCCTACAATGAGCAGTTCTTC CASSLLSGSYNEQFF
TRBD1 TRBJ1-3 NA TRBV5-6 TGTGCCAGCAGCCCGTCAGGGGGAACTGGAAACACCATATATTTT CASSPSGGTGNTIYF
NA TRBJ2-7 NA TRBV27 TGTGCCAGCAGTTTCGCAGGCTCCTACGAGCAGTACTTC CASSFAGSYEQYF
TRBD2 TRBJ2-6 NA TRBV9 TGTGCCAGCAGCCCAGGAAGGACTAGCGGGAGCTCGTCTGGGGCCAACGTCCTGACTTTC CASSPGRTSGSSSGANVLTF
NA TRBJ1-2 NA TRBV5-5 TGTGCCAGCAGCTCCCATCGGGGGGCCGGCTATGGCTACACCTTC CASSSHRGAGYGYTF
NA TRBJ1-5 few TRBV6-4 TGTGCCAGCAGATCGCCAGGGGAGTGGGACAATCAGCCCCAGCATTTT CASRSPGEWDNQPQHF
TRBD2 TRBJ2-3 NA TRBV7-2 TGTGCCAGCAGCTTGGGACTAGCGGGAGTAGTGGATACGCAGTATTTT CASSLGLAGVVDTQYF
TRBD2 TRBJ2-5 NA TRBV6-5 TGTGCCAGCAGTTACCGCGGGGGGACCTCCGCGGAGACCCAGTACTTC CASSYRGGTSAETQYF
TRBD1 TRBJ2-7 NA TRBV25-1 TGTGCCAGCAGTGAGGGACAGGGGCGGTACGAGCAGTACTTC CASSEGQGRYEQYF
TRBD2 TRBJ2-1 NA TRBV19 TGTGCCAGTAGTAACCGAGCGGGGGGGCGATACAATGAGCAGTTCTTC CASSNRAGGRYNEQFF
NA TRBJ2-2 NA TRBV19 TGTGCCAGTCATGTGGGCAGAAAAATTAACACCGGGGAGCTGTTTTTT CASHVGRKINTGELFF
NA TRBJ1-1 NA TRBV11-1 TGTGCCAGCAGCCTCAGGGATTTCAACACTGAAGCTTTCTTT CASSLRDFNTEAFF
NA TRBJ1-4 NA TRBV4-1 TGCGCCAGCAGCCAAGATCCCGCAGGGAGGTTTGAAAAACTGTTTTTT CASSQDPAGRFEKLFF
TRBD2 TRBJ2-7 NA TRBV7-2 TGTGCCAGCAGCTTCCCTAGCGGGCCGAGCTCCTACGAGCAGTACTTC CASSFPSGPSSYEQYF
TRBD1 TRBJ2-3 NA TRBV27 TGTGCCAGCAGTTTTGAGACAGGGGTCCCCACAGATACGCAGTATTTT CASSFETGVPTDTQYF
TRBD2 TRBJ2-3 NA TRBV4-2 TGTGCCAGCAGGACAGGACTAGCGGGAAGGGCAGATACGCAGTATTTT CASRTGLAGRADTQYF
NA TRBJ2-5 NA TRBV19 TGTGCCAGTAGCCCTACAGGGCGGCAGACCCAGTACTTC CASSPTGRQTQYF
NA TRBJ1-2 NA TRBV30 TGTGCCTGGAGTGTAGGTGGAAGCCCAGGGGGCTACACCTTC CAWSVGGSPGGYTF
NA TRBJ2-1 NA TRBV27 TGTGCCAGCAGTTTATCGCAGGGACACTTTGATGGCAATGAGCAGTTCTTC CASSLSQGHFDGNEQFF
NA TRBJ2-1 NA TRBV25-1 TGTGCCAGCAGCAAACCGGGGGACTACAATGAGCAGTTCTTC CASSKPGDYNEQFF
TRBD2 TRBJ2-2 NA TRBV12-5 TGTGCTAGTGGACGACTAGCGGGGCCCGGGGAGCTGTTTTTT CASGRLAGPGELFF
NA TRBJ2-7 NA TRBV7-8 TGTGCCAGCAGCTTCGGACTACTCCTAGACTACGAGCAGTACTTC CASSFGLLLDYEQYF
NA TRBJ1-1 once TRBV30 TGTGCCTGGAGTGTACTACACACTAACACTGAAGCTTTCTTT CAWSVLHTNTEAFF
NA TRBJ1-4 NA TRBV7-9 TGTGCCAGCAGCACCCAGGGCAGCCTTAATGAAAAACTGTTTTTT CASSTQGSLNEKLFF
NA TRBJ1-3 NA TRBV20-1 TGCAGTGCTAGTGACAGACACTCTGGAAACACCATATATTTT CSASDRHSGNTIYF
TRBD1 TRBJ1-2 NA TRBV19 TGTGCCAGTAGTTTGACAGGGGGCGGCGGCTACACCTTC CASSLTGGGGYTF
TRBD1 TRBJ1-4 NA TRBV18 TGTGCCAGCTCACCGGGGACAGGGGGTGAAAAACTGTTTTTT CASSPGTGGEKLFF
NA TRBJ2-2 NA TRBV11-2 TGTGCCAGCAGCTTAGGAGGGAACACCGGGGAGCTGTTTTTT CASSLGGNTGELFF
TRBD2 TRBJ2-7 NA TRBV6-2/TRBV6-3 TGTGCCAGCAGTTACGGCGGGGGCTCCTACGAGCAGTACTTC CASSYGGGSYEQYF
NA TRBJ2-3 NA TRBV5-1 TGCGCCAGCAGCAGATCGGCAGGAGGAAGCACAGATACGCAGTATTTT CASSRSAGGSTDTQYF
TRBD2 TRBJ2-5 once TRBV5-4 TGTGCCAGCAGCTCCCGGACTAGCGGGCAAGAGACCCAGTACTTC CASSSRTSGQETQYF
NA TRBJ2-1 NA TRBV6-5 TGTGCCAGCAGTTACAGGGAGAATGAGCAGTTCTTC CASSYRENEQFF
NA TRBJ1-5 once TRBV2 TGTGCCAGCAGTGACCACCTCTCCGGGCCCCAGCATTTT CASSDHLSGPQHF
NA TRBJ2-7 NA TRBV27 TGTGCCAGCACTCCCCCTATTCTCTCCTACGAGCAGTACTTC CASTPPILSYEQYF
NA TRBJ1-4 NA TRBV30 TGTGCCTGGAGTGTACTTATTGGTGAAAAACTGTTTTTT CAWSVLIGEKLFF
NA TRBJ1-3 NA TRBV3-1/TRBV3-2 TGTGCCAGCAGCCAAGATCTAGACCTTACTGGAAACACCATATATTTT CASSQDLDLTGNTIYF
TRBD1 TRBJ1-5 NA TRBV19 TGTGCCAGTAAAGGACAGGTCAATCAGCCCCAGCATTTT CASKGQVNQPQHF
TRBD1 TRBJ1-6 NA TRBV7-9 TGTGCCAGCAGCTTAGGGGTTTGGACAGGTGGCTCCTATAATTCACCCCTCCACTTT CASSLGVWTGGSYNSPLHF
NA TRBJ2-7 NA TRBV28 TGTGCCAGTGGGTTGGGACTCCAGAACTACGAGCAGTACTTC CASGLGLQNYEQYF
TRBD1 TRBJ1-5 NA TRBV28 TGTGCCAGCAGCCCAGGGGGTTCACGTCAGCCCCAGCATTTT CASSPGGSRQPQHF